The T cell receptor beta chain described here comes from a study of T cells in Graves' hyperthyroidism and ophthalmopathy. Amplification of TCR beta CDR3 regions used RNA as the template. First-round RT-PCR of the TCR CDR3 relied on the HTBI primer set. One entry per CDR3 protein results from TCRdb running MiXCR on the multiplex PCR reads. Here the sample spans over 550,000 distinct CDR3 sequences, 16% being singletons. CDR1 is LGHNA and CDR2 is YNFKEQ in the germline V gene. The length of the CDR3 is 13 residues. V lost 0 bases, J lost 6 bases, and 6 bases lay in between. This clonotype appeared a few times.

The receptor's source is a woman younger than 30 with Graves' hyperthyroidism. The chain joins TRBV4-2 to TRBJ1-5; D gene ambiguous. Sequenced material: blood. CDR3 nucleotide sequence: TGTGCCAGCAGCCAAGAAGGTGGTCAGCCCCAGCATTTT. The encoded protein is CASSQEGGQPQHF.